This TCR beta chain was sequenced during a study of T-cell memory formation after mild COVID-19. Study-wide results and caveats: That cross-reactive memory joined was suggested by some responding clones appearing in pre-infection memory. Clones contracting day 15 to 85 were balanced CD4/CD8; later expanders leaned CD4+.

Remarks on this clonotype: Its specificity is unknown.

Using its own MiXCR run on the 5' RACE reads, TCRdb lists one record per CDR3 protein. This sample carries roughly 350,000 distinct CDR3 sequences, roughly 20% of them seen once, and the ten largest clones take under 15%. Input material: PBMCs or a T cell subset sorted from them (not recorded which). The TCR originated in an adult woman who had mild COVID-19 (a few samples of this study predate the infection). Cell type and time point are not known.

CDR3 sequence: CASSGTWSGTGELFF. CDR3 nucleotides: TGTGCCAGCAGTGGAACCTGGTCGGGGACCGGGGAGCTGTTTTTT. V is TRBV6-5 and J is TRBJ2-2, with TRBD2 as a possible D gene (5 bases). V was cut by 5 bases and J by 5 bases, with 15 bases left in between. Germline V gene data show CDR1 as MNHEY and CDR2 as SVGAGI. This CDR3 is 15 amino acids long.